These 16 T cell receptor beta chains were sequenced from one sample in a study of cytomegalovirus exposure and HLA in healthy donors. Use of 60 Vbeta and 13 Jbeta primers characterized the PCR. The protocol was immunoSEQ multiplex PCR, while the TCRdb copy is restricted to in-frame clones and leaves out a portion. Among 110,000 to 150,000 clones listed, roughly 80% were seen once. The specimen was PBMCs. Every receptor here comes from a male donor in good health and CMV-seronegative.

This clone showed up just once. The rearrangement links TRBV10-3 to TRBJ2-1; 12 bases agree with TRBD1. This CDR3 contains 17 residues. Trimming took 0 bases from V and 8 from J; bases not matched to a gene: 8. Germline V lookup: CDR1 ENHRY, CDR2 SYGVKD. The CDR3 protein is CAISESLEGTGGYEQFF. CDR3 in DNA: TGTGCCATCAGTGAGTCGTTAGAGGGGACAGGGGGCTATGAGCAGTTCTTC.

The rearrangement links TRBV2 to TRBJ1-2, with D possibly matching TRBD1 (5 bases). Trimming stripped 8 bases from V and 7 bases from J, with 20 bases between. There are 14 residues in the CDR3. Germline V gene sequence: CDR1 SNHLY, CDR2 FYNNEI. The CDR3 DNA reads as TGTGCCAGCGCTCTCAGGGTTGAATTAATTGGCTACACCTTC. Protein: CASALRVELIGYTF.

This chain connects TRBV7-6 to TRBJ2-1, with TRBD1 matching 9 bases. This CDR3 is 17 amino acids long. Germline V gives CDR1 SGHVS, CDR2 FNYEAQ. J was trimmed by 2 bases and V by 2 bases; bases with no gene match: 7. The CDR3 loop is CASSLHRDRDPYNEQFF. CDR3 nucleotide sequence: TGTGCCAGCAGCTTACACCGGGACAGGGACCCCTACAATGAGCAGTTCTTC.

V gene TRBV7-9 combines with J gene TRBJ2-7, with 10 bases identical to TRBD2. The J segment lost 2 bases and the V segment lost 5 bases, leaving 9 bases of the junction unmatched. CDR1 and CDR2 (germline): SEHNR, FQNEAQ (reference sequence). The CDR3 sequence is 16 residues long. The DNA for the CDR3 is TGTGCCAGCAGCCCCCCACTAGCGGGGAATACCTACGAGCAGTACTTC. Its protein product is CASSPPLAGNTYEQYF.

The chain has TRBV19 and TRBJ2-7; D possibly corresponds to TRBD1 (5 bases). CDR3 size: 13 residues. Germline CDR1 reads LNHDA; CDR2 reads SQIVND (reference sequence). The V gene lost 1 base and the J gene lost 5 bases, with 9 bases spanning the gap. CDR3 nucleotide sequence: TGTGCCAGTAGTATAGTTCCAGGGCACGAGCAGTACTTC. This gives the protein CASSIVPGHEQYF.

The rearrangement joins TRBV7-9 to TRBJ2-7, with 8 nucleotides matching TRBD2. The CDR3 contains 16 residues. Germline CDR1 and CDR2: SEHNR and FQNEAQ (reference sequence). Trimming removed 5 bases from V and 0 bases from J; junction bases left unmatched: 9. In DNA form, the CDR3 reads TGTGCCAGCAGCCCGGATCTTCGGGGGGGCTCCTACGAGCAGTACTTC. As protein: CASSPDLRGGSYEQYF.

The chain joins TRBV11-2 to TRBJ2-5; weak D call: TRBD1 (6 bases). CDR3 size: 17 residues. CDR1 and CDR2 (germline): SGHAT, FQNNGV. The V end lost 5 bases, the J end lost 3 bases, and 22 bases lay between the germline ends. In DNA form, the CDR3 reads TGTGCCAGCAGCCGACCAGCTACGGACAGAGAAAAAGAGACCCAGTACTTC. Protein sequence: CASSRPATDREKETQYF.

V gene TRBV5-1 combines with J gene TRBJ2-1; D call uncertain. Trimming shortened V by 0 bases and J by 6 bases, and 7 bases separated the two germline ends. CDR1 SGHRS and CDR2 YFSETQ come from the germline V gene. This CDR3 spans 13 amino acids. CDR3 sequence (DNA): TGCGCCAGCAGCTTGGCAGTTGGCAATGAGCAGTTCTTC. Its translation: CASSLAVGNEQFF. Full variable domain (rest looked up from reference TRBV5-1 and TRBJ2-1): KAGVTQTPRYLIKTRGQQVTLSCSPISGHRSVSWYQQTPGQGLQFLFEYFSETQRNKGNFPGRFSGRQFSNSRSEMNVSTLELGDSALYLCASSLAVGNEQFFGPGTRLTVL.

The chain is built from TRBV11-2 and TRBJ2-7, with D perhaps TRBD2 (5 bases). This CDR3 is 15 amino acids long. Deletions cut 1 base from V and 3 bases from J, with 13 bases between. CDR1 is SGHAT, CDR2 FQNNGV, per germline. For the CDR3, the DNA is TGTGCCAGCAGCTTAGCTCTGGCACGGGGCTACGAGCAGTACTTC. Its protein is CASSLALARGYEQYF. The variable domain in full, with the rest retrieved from reference TRBV11-2 and TRBJ2-7, is EAGVAQSPRYKIIEKRQSVAFWCNPISGHATLYWYQQILGQGPKLLIQFQNNGVVDDSQLPKDRFSAERLKGVDSTLKIQPAKLEDSAVYLCASSLALARGYEQYFGPGTRLTVT.

The chain uses TRBV7-2 and TRBJ1-1; 10 positions match TRBD1. The CDR3 covers 17 residues. Trimming cost V 5 bases and J 0 bases; bases outside gene matches: 9. Looked up from germline, CDR1 is SGHTA and CDR2 is FQGNSA. CDR3 nucleotides: TGTGCCAGCAGCAGGACAGGGGGGGGAATCATGAACACTGAAGCTTTCTTT. This codes for CASSRTGGGIMNTEAFF.

This rearrangement joins TRBV29-1 to TRBJ2-5, with 7 positions matching TRBD2. The trim removed 4 bases at V and 7 bases at J, leaving 18 bases unmatched. The CDR3 is 16 residues long. CDR1 is SQVTM, CDR2 ANQGSEA, per germline. In nucleotides, the CDR3 is TGCAGCGTTGGGTTCCTGTTGCGGGAGCCCCGGGTGACCCAGTACTTC. It encodes CSVGFLLREPRVTQYF.

There are a few counts of this clone. The chain is built from TRBV30 and TRBJ2-7; 8 bases are a match to TRBD1. Germline assignment: CDR1 GTSNPN and CDR2 SVGIG (reference sequence). The CDR3 spans 14 residues. The ends lost 2 bases at V and 3 bases at J; junction bases unmatched: 6. Here the CDR3 reads CAWSLTGAGYEQYF. In nucleotides, the CDR3 is TGTGCCTGGAGTTTGACAGGGGCAGGCTACGAGCAGTACTTC.

The chain employs TRBV7-2 and TRBJ1-2; D may be TRBD1 (6 bases). The germline gives CDR1 SGHTA, CDR2 FQGNSA. The CDR3 contains 13 residues. V was clipped by 8 bases and J by 8 bases, with 18 bases between them. DNA for the CDR3: TGTGCCAGCCGCCTGGACAGAACAGAGGGCTACACCTTC. It yields the protein CASRLDRTEGYTF.

As for this clone: At one boundary the junction diverges from the germline segment, which might be a read error. Additional DNA sequences in this sample encode the identical CDR3. The chain uses TRBV5-1 and TRBJ2-7, with D possibly being TRBD2 (6 bases). This CDR3 region has 13 residues. The germline V gene has CDR1 SGHRS and CDR2 YFSETQ. The DNA of the CDR3 is TGCGCCAGCAGCCGGAGGGTAGTCGACGAACAGTACTTC. It codes for CASSRRVVDEQYF.

V gene TRBV2 combines with J gene TRBJ2-7, with D possibly being TRBD2 (5 bases). The ends were cut back, 7 bases at V and 1 base at J, with 11 bases in the middle. In germline, CDR1 is SNHLY, CDR2 FYNNEI. This CDR3 contains 13 residues. The CDR3 DNA sequence: TGTGCCAGCAAGGGAGATGGGTCCTACGAGCAGTACTTC. Translation gives CASKGDGSYEQYF.

The J gene is TRBJ2-4, the V gene TRBV4-2; unclear D gene. Looked up from germline, CDR1 is LGHNA and CDR2 is YNFKEQ. The CDR3 totals 17 residues. V shed 0 bases and J shed 3 bases, with 15 bases lying between them. The CDR3 sequence is CASSQELLSEVKNIQYF. Written as DNA, the CDR3 is TGTGCCAGCAGCCAAGAACTTTTGAGCGAGGTCAAAAACATTCAGTACTTC.